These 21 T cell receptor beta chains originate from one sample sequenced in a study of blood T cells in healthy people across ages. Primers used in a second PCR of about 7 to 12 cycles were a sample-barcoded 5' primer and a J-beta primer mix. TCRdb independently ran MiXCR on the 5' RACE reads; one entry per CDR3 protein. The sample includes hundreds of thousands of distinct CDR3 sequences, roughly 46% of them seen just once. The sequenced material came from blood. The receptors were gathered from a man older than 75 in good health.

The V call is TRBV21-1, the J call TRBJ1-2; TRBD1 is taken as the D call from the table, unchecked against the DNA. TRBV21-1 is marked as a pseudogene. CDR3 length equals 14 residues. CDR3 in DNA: TGTGCCAGCAGCAATAACAGGGTTGGGTATGGCTACACCTTC. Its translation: CASSNNRVGYGYTF.

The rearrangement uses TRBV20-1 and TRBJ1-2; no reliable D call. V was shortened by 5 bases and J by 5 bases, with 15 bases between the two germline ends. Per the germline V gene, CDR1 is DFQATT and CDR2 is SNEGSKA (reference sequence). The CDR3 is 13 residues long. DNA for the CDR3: TGCAGTGCTCCCCTACCCCTAACTTATGGCTACACCTTC. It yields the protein CSAPLPLTYGYTF.

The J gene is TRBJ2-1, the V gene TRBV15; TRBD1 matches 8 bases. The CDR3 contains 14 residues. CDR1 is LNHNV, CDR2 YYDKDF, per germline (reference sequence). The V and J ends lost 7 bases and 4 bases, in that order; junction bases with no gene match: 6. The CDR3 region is CATTQDREYNEQFF. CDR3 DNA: TGTGCCACCACCCAGGACAGGGAGTACAATGAGCAGTTCTTC.

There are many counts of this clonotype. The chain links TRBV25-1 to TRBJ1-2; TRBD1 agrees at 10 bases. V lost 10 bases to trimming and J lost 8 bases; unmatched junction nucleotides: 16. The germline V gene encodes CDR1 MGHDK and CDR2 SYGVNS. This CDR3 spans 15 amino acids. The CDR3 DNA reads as TGTGCCACCGAGGGCCGGGACAGGGGAGTCTTCGGCTACACCTTC. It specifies CATEGRDRGVFGYTF.

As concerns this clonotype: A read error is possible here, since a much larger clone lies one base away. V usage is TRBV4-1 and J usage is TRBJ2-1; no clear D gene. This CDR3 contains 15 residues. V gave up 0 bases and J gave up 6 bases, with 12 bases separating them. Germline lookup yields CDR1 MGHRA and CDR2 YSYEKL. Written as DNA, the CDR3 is TGCGCCAGCAGCCAAGATACAGCTTTCGGCAATGAGCAGTTCTTC. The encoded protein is CASSQDTAFGNEQFF.

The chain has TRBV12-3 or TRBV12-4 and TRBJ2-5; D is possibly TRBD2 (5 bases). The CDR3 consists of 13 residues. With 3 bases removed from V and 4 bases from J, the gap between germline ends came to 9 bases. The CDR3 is CASSFAAGETQYF. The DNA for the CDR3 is TGTGCCAGCAGTTTTGCCGCGGGAGAGACCCAGTACTTC.

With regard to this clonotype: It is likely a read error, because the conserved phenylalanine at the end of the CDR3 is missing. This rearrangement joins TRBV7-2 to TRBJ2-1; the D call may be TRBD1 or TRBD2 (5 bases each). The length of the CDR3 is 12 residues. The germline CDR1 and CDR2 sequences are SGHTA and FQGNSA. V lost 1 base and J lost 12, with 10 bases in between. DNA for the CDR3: TGTGCCAGCAGCTTAGAAGGGGAGTTGCAGTTCTTA. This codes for CASSLEGELQFL.

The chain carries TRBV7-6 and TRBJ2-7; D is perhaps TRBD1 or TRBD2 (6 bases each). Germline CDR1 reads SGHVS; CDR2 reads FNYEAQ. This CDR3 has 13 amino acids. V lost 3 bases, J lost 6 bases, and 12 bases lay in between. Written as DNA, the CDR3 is TGTGCCAGCAGCTTGGGACACGGGAGCGAGCAGTACTTC. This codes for CASSLGHGSEQYF.

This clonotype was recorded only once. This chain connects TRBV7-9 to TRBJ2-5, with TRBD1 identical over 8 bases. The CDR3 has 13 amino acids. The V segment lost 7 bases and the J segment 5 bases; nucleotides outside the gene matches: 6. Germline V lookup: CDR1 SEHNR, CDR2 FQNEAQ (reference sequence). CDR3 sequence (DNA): TGTGCCAGCACCAGACAGGGGATCGAGACCCAGTACTTC. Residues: CASTRQGIETQYF. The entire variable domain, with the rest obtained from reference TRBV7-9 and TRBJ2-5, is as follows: DTGVSQNPRHKITKRGQNVTFRCDPISEHNRLYWYRQTLGQGPEFLTYFQNEAQLEKSRLLSDRFSAERPKGSFSTLEIQRTEQGDSAMYLCASTRQGIETQYFGPGTRLLVL.

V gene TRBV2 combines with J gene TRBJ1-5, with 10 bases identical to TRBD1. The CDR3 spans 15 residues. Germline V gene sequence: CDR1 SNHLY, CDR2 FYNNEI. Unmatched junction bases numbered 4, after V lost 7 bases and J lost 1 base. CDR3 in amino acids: CASMRDRGSNQPQHF. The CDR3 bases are TGTGCCAGCATGAGGGACAGGGGCAGCAATCAGCCCCAGCATTTT.

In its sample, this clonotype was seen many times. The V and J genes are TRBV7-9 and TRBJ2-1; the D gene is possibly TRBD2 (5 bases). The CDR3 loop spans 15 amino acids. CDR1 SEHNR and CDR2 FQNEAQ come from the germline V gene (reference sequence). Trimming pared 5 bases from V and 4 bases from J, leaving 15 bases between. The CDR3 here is CASSVMAGPYNEQFF. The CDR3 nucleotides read TGTGCCAGCAGCGTTATGGCGGGCCCTTACAATGAGCAGTTCTTC.

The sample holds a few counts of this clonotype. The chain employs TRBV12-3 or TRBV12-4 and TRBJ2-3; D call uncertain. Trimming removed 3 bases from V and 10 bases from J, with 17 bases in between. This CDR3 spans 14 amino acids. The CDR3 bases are TGTGCCAGCAGTTTCTCTAGGCGGAAAGAGGCGCAGTATTTT. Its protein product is CASSFSRRKEAQYF.

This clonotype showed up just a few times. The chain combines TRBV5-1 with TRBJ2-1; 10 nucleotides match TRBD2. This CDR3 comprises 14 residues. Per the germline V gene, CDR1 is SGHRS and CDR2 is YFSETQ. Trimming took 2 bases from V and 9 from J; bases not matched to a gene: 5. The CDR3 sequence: CASSFDSGRIEQFF. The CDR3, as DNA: TGCGCCAGCAGCTTTGATAGCGGGAGGATTGAGCAGTTCTTC.

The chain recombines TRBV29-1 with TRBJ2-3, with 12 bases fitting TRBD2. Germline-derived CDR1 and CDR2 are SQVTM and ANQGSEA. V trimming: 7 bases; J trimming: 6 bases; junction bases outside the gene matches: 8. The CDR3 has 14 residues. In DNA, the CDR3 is TGCAGCGCTGTTCTAGCGGGAGGGTCTGATACGCAGTATTTT. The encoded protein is CSAVLAGGSDTQYF.

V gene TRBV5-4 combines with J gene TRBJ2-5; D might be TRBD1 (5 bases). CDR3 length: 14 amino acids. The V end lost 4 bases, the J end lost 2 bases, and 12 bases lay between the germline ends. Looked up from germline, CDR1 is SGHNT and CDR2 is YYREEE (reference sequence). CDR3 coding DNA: TGTGCCAGCAGCATCGACAGTATACAAGAGACCCAGTACTTC. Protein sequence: CASSIDSIQETQYF.

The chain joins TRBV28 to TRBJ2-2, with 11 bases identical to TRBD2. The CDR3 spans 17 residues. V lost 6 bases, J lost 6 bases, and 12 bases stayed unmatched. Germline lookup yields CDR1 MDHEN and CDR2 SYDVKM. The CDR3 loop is CASSPTTSGSSPGELFF. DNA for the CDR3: TGTGCCAGCAGCCCTACCACTAGCGGGAGTTCCCCCGGGGAGCTGTTTTTT.

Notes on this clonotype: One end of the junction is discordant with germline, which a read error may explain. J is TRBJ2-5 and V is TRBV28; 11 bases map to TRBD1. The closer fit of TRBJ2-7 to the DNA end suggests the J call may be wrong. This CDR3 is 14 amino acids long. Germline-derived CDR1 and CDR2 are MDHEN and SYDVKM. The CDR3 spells CASRTGTGGYEQYF. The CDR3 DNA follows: TGCGCCAGCAGAACCGGGACAGGGGGCTACGAGCAGTACTTC.

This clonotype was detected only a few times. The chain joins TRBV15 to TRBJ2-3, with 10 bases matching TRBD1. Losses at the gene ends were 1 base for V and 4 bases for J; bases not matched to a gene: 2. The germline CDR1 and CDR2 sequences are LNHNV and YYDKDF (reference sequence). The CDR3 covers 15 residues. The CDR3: CATSRGDRGSDTQYF. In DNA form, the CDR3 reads TGTGCCACCAGCAGAGGGGACAGGGGTTCAGATACGCAGTATTTT.

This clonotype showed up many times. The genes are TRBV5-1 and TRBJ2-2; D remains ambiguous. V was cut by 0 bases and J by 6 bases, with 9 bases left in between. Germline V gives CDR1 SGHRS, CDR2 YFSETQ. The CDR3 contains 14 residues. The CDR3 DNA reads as TGCGCCAGCAGCTTGGATGGTTTGGCCGGGGAGCTGTTTTTT. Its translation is CASSLDGLAGELFF.

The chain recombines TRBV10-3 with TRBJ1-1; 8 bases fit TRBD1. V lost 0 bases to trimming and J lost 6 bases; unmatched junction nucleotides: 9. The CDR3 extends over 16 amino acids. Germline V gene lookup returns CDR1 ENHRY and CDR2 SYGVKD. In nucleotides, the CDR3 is TGTGCCATCAGTGAGTCGCCAGGGGGCGGCTCCGCTGAAGCTTTCTTT. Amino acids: CAISESPGGGSAEAFF.

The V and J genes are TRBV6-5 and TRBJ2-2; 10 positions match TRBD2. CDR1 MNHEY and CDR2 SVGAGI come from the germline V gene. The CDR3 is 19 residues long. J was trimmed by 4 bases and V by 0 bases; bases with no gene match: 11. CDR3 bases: TGTGCCAGCAGTTACTCTGGGCCAGCGGGGGGGCCGGTCACCGGGGAGCTGTTTTTT. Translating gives CASSYSGPAGGPVTGELFF.